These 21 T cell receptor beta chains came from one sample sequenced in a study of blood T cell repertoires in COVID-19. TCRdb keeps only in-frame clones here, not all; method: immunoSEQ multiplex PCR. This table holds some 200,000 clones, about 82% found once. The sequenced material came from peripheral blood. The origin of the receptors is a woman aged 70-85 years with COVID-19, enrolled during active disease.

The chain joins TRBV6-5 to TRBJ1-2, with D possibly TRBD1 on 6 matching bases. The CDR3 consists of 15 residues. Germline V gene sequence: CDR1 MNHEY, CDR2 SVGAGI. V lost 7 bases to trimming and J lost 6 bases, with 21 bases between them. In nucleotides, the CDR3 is TGTGCCAGCACCCTACAGGGAGGGGCTGGGAATGGCTACACCTTC. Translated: CASTLQGGAGNGYTF.

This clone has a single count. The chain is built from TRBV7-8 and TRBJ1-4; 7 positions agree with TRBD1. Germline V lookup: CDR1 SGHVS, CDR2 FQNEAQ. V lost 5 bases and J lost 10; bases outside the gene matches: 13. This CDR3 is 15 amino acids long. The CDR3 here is CASSNYRGMVGKLFF. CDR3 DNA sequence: TGTGCCAGCAGCAATTACAGGGGAATGGTTGGAAAACTGTTTTTT. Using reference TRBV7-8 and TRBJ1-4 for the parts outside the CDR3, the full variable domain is GAGVSQSPRYKVAKRGQDVALRCDPISGHVSLFWYQQALGQGPEFLTYFQNEAQLDKSGLPSDRFFAERPEGSVSTLKIQRTQQEDSAVYLCASSNYRGMVGKLFFGSGTQLSVL.

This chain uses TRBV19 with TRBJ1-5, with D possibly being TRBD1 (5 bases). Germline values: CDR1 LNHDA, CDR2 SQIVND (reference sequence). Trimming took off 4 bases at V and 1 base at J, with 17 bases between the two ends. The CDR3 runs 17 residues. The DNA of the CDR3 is TGTGCCAGTAGTACCGTCGGCGGGGCTGGGAGCAATCAGCCCCAGCATTTT. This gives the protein CASSTVGGAGSNQPQHF.

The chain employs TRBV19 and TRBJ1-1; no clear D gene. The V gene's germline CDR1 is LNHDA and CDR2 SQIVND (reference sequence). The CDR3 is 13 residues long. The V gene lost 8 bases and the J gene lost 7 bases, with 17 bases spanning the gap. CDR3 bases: TGTGCCAGTGGAGGTGTGGCCAGTAGTGAAGCTTTCTTT. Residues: CASGGVASSEAFF.

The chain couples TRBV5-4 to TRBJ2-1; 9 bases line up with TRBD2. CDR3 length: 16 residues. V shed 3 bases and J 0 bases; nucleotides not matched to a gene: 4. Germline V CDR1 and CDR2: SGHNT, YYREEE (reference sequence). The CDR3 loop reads CASSSKRGDSYNEQFF. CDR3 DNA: TGTGCCAGCAGCTCAAAGCGGGGGGACTCCTACAATGAGCAGTTCTTC.

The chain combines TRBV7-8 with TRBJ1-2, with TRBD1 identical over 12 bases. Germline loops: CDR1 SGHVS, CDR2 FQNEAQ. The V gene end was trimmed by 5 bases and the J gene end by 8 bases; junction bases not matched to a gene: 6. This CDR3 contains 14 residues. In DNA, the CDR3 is TGTGCCAGCAGCCCGGGACAGGGGGCGGAAGGCTACACCTTC. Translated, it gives CASSPGQGAEGYTF.

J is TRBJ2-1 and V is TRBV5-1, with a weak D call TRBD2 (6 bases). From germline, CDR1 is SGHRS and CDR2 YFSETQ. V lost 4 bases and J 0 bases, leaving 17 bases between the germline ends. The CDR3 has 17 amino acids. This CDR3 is CASSPPLAGSSYNEQFF. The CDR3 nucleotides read TGCGCCAGCAGCCCACCTCTGGCGGGAAGCTCCTACAATGAGCAGTTCTTC.

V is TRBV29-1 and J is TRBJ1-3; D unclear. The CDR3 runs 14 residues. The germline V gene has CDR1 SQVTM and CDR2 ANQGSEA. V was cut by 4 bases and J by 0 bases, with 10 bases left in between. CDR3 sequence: CSVVRGSSGNTIYF. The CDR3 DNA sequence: TGCAGCGTTGTCCGGGGAAGCTCTGGAAACACCATATATTTT.

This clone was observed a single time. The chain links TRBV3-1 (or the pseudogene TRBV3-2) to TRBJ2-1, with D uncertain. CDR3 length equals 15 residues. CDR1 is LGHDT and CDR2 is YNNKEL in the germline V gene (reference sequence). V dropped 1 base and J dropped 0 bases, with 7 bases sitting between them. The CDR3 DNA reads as TGTGCCAGCAGCCAAGCGGTTAGCTCCTACAATGAGCAGTTCTTC. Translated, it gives CASSQAVSSYNEQFF.

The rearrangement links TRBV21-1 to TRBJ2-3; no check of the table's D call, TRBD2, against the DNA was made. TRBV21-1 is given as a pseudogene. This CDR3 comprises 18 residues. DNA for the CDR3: TGTGCCAGCAGCAAAGTGGGAGTGCAGGCGAAGAGCACAGATACGCAGTATTTT. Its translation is CASSKVGVQAKSTDTQYF.

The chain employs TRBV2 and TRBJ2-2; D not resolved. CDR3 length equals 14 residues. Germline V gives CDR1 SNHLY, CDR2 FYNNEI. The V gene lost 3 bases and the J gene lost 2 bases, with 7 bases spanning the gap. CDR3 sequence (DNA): TGTGCCAGCAGTGAGAAGCGTAACACCGGGGAGCTGTTTTTT. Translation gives CASSEKRNTGELFF.

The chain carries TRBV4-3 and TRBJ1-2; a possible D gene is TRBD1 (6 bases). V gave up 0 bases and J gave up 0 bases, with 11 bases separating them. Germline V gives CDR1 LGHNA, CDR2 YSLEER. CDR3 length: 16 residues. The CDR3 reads CASSQDWTAPNYGYTF. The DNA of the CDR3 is TGCGCCAGCAGCCAAGATTGGACAGCACCTAACTATGGCTACACCTTC.

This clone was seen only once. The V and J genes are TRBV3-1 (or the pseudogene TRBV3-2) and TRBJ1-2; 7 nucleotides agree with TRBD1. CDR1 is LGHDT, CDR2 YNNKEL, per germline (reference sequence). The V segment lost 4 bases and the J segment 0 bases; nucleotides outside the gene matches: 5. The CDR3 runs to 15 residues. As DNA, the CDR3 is TGTGCCAGCAGCCCCCGGGACAGCGCTAACTATGGCTACACCTTC. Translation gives CASSPRDSANYGYTF.

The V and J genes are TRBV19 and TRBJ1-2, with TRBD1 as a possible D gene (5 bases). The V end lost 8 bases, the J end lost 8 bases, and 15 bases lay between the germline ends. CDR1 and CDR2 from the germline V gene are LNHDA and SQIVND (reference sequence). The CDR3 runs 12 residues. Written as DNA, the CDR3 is TGTGCCAGTGGGACCGCCGGAGGGGGCTACACCTTC. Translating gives CASGTAGGGYTF.

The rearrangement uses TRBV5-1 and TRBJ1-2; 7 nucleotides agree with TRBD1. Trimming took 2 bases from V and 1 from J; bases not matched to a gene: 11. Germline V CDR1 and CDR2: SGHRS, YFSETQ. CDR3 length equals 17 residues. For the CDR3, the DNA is TGCGCCAGCAGCTTTGCCTTTTGGGACAGAAATAACTATGGCTACACCTTC. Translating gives CASSFAFWDRNNYGYTF.

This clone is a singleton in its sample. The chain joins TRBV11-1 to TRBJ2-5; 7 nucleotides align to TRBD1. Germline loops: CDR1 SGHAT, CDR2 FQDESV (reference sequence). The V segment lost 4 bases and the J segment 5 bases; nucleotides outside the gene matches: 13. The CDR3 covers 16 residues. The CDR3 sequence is CASSSYDLQGSETQYF. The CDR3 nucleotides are TGTGCCAGCAGCTCCTACGATCTACAGGGGTCGGAGACCCAGTACTTC.

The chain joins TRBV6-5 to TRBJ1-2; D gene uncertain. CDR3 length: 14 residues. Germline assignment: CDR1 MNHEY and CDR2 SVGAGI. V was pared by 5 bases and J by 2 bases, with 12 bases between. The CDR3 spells CASSLQTGNYGYTF. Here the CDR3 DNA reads TGTGCCAGCAGTCTCCAGACGGGGAACTATGGCTACACCTTC.

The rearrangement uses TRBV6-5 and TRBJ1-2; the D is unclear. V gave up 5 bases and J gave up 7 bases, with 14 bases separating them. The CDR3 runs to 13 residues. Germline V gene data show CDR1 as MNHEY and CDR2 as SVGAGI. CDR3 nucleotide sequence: TGTGCCAGCAGTACGACTGTAGGACTTGGCTACACCTTC. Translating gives CASSTTVGLGYTF.

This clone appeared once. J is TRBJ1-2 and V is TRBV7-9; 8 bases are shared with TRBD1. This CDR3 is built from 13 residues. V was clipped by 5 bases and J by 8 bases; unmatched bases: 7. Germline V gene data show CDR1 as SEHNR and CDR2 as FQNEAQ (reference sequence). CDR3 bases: TGTGCCAGCAGCCCCCAGGGGGCTGGGGGCTACACCTTC. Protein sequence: CASSPQGAGGYTF. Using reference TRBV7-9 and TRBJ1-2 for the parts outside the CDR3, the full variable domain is DTGVSQNPRHKITKRGQNVTFRCDPISEHNRLYWYRQTLGQGPEFLTYFQNEAQLEKSRLLSDRFSAERPKGSFSTLEIQRTEQGDSAMYLCASSPQGAGGYTFGSGTRLTVV.

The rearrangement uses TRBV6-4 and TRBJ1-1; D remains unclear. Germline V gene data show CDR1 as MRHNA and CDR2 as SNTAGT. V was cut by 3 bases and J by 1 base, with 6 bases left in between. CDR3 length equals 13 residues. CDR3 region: CASSEESNTEAFF. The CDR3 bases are TGTGCCAGCAGTGAGGAGTCGAACACTGAAGCTTTCTTT.

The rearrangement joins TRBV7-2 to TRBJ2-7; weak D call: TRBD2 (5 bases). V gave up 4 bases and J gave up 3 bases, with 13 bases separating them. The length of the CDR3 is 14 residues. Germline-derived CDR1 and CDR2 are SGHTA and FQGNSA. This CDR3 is CASSSTGGYYEQYF. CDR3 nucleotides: TGTGCCAGCAGCTCCACGGGCGGGTACTACGAGCAGTACTTC.